The clone carrying this T cell receptor (beta chain) was counted many times. Its antigen is as yet unknown. TCR alpha and beta CDR3 regions were amplified from RNA using iRepertoire nested multiplex PCR. Tissue mRNA or PBMC total RNA, 100-400 ng, went into one-step reverse transcription and amplification. TCRdb reprocessed the multiplex PCR reads with MiXCR, giving one entry per CDR3 protein. The table has about 130,000 distinct CDR3 sequences, around a quarter seen once. The data are from a study of glioma-infiltrating T cells. Whole-study findings and limits: Tissue and blood shared very few CDR3 sequences. Gliomas, especially low-grade, showed above-expected tissue-blood divergence; non-neoplastic patients showed below.

V was cut by 0 bases and J by 1 base, with 11 bases left in between. There are 15 residues in the CDR3. Per germline, CDR1 DFQATT and CDR2 SNEGSKA (reference sequence). The chain combines TRBV20-1 with TRBJ2-3; D uncertain. This clonotype was sampled from a human donor with low-grade glioma or glioblastoma, undergoing nonglioma brain surgery, or in good health (not recorded which). Source material: glioma tissue, nonneoplastic brain tissue, or PBMCs (not recorded which). In DNA, the CDR3 is TGCAGTGCTAGAGATCAGGAGCGCCGCACAGATACGCAGTATTTT. Residues: CSARDQERRTDTQYF.